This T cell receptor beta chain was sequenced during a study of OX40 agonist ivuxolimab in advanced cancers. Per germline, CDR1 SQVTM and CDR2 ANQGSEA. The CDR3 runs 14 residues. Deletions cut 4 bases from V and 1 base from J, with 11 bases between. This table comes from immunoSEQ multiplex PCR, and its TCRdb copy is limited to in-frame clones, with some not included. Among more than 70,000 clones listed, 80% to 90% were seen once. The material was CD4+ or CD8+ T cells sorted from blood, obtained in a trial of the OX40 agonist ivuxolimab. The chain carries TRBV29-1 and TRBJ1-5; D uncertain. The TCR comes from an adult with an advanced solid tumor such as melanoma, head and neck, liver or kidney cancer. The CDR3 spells CSVGSVESNQPQHF. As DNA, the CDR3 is TGCAGCGTTGGGAGCGTCGAGAGCAATCAGCCCCAGCATTTT.